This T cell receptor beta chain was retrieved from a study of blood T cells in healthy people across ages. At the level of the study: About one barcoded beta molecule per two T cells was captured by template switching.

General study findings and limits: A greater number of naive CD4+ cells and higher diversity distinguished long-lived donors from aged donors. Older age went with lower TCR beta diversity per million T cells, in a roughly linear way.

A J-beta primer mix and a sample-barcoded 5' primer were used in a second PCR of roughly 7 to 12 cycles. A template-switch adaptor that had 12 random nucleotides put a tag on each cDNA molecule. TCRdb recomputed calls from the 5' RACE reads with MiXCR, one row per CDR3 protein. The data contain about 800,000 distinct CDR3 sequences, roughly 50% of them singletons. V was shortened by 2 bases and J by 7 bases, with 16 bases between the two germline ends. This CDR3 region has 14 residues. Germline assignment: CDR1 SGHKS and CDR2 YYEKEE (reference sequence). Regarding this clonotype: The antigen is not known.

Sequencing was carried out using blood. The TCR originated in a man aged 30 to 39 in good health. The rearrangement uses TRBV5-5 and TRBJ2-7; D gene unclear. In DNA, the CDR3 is TGTGCCAGCAGCTTCCCGGGTTCCGCTTATGAGCAGTACTTC. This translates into CASSFPGSAYEQYF.